This TCR beta chain is drawn from a study of Ad26.COV2.S vaccination and SARS-CoV-2 variants. Findings of the study overall: Across vaccine and placebo recipients, the breadth of non-spike TCRs was similar. Compared with placebo recipients, vaccine recipients had higher spike-specific TCR breadth. Measures of TCR breadth and depth may have fallen short of total T cell responses.

Sequenced by immunoSEQ multiplex PCR; TCRdb stores in-frame clones only, minus some. The repertoire has around 140,000 clones, 80% to 90% of them found once; the top ten carry more than 4.5%. About this clone: Its matching antigen is unknown.

Per the germline V gene, CDR1 is SGHAT and CDR2 is FQNNGV. There are 18 residues in the CDR3. V lost 4 bases to trimming and J lost 3 bases; unmatched junction nucleotides: 15. V and J are TRBV11-2 and TRBJ2-5, with 9 bases aligning to TRBD2. The sequence came from a human donor who had recovered from COVID-19. This specimen was peripheral blood, taken after recovery from COVID-19. In DNA, the CDR3 is TGTGCCAGCAGCTCCGTGGTCGCGGGGGGGAGATTTAAAGAGACCCAGTACTTC. Residues: CASSSVVAGGRFKETQYF. Filled out from reference TRBV11-2 and TRBJ2-5, the complete variable domain reads EAGVAQSPRYKIIEKRQSVAFWCNPISGHATLYWYQQILGQGPKLLIQFQNNGVVDDSQLPKDRFSAERLKGVDSTLKIQPAKLEDSAVYLCASSSVVAGGRFKETQYFGPGTRLLVL.